This T cell receptor beta chain stems from a study of T cells expressing NK-cell markers (TCRdb year 2020). Turning to the overall study: TCR beta-chain repertoires were profiled in sorted CD3+CD56+NKG2C+, CD3+CD56+NKG2C- and CD3+CD56-NKG2C+ T-cell subsets from several donors. Among the eight sequenced donors, seven were HCMV-seropositive and one was HCMV-seronegative. Randomly selected healthy volunteers, three men and five women, were used as the eight sequenced donors. Libraries were sequenced as 2 x 150 bp reads on Illumina HiSeq 2000/2500, MiSeq or NextSeq.

Beyond this particular receptor, the publication reports: Those dominant clonotypes were again the most abundant among CD3+CD56-NKG2C+ cells in several donors, at roughly 28.3-65%. It remained unclear whether the expanded NKG2C-expressing T cell clones were specific for HCMV antigens. In over 5 donors, the dominant CD3+CD56+NKG2C+ clonotypes were among the top 10 CD8+ clonotypes and accounted for about 1.0-7.5% of CD8+ T cells.

A remark on this clonotype: Which antigen it targets is not known.

The sample was run on an Illumina HiSeq 2000. The TCR beta cDNA libraries were made using 5'RACE template switching, a step that added both a universal primer site and unique molecular identifiers. Synthesis of cDNA was primed from the TCR beta constant segment and was followed by two consecutive PCR amplification steps. As for the authors' bioinformatics: Reads were demultiplexed and grouped by UMI with MIGEC, and clonotypes were assembled and quantified with MiTCR. Only TCR cDNA sequences supported by at least two reads were kept to exclude erroneous sequences. Downstream repertoire analysis used the tcR package, and clonotypes were matched across fractions by CDR3 nucleotide sequence plus V segment. VDJmatch was used to annotate antigen specificity against VDJdb, with one amino acid substitution in CDR3 allowed. The reads were reprocessed in TCRdb, with one entry per CDR3 protein sequence and no accompanying DNA. The V and J calls were determined by TCRdb, not by the authors. The sample table includes about 110,000 distinct CDR3 sequences. In total, the top ten clones hold approximately 17% of the sample.

HCMV-specific IgG was detected in serum with a commercial ELISA kit to determine HCMV serostatus. Ficoll density gradient centrifugation was used to isolate peripheral blood mononuclear cells from blood. CDR1 and CDR2, looked up from the germline V gene (reference sequence), are MNHEY and SMNVEV. The CDR3 has 14 amino acids, counting the end cysteine and phenylalanine. No DNA sequence was recorded. The rearrangement joined TRBV27 to TRBJ2-2; as DNA is missing, the TRBD1 call by TCRdb cannot be tested. Sequencing was carried out using blood T cells: a sorted CD56 or NKG2C T cell subset, CD4+ or CD8+ T cells, or bulk PBMC T cells (not recorded which). This TCR was sampled from a woman aged 18 to 75 in good health. The CDR3 here reads CASSHRGDTGELFF.